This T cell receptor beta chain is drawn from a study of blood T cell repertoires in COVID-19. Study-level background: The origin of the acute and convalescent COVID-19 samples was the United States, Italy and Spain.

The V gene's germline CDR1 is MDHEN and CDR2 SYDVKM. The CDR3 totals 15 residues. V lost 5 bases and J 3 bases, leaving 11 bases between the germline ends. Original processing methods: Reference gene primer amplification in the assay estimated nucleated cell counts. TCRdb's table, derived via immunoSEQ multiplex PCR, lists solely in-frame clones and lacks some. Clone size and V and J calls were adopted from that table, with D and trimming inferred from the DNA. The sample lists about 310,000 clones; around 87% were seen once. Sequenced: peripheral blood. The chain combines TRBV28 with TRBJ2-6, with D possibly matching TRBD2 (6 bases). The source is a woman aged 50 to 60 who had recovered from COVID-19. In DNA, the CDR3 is TGTGCCAGCAGTATTCCGGGGGATGGGGCCAACGTCCTGACTTTC. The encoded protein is CASSIPGDGANVLTF.